Included here is one T cell receptor beta chain sequence, with context. The target of this receptor is not known. No qualities accompany the bases; no much larger clone lies one base away. The entry originates in a study of shared clonotypes between healthy human individuals (dated by TCRdb to about 2020). In the study overall: A couple of women and three men aged 18 to 49 years were included in the cohort. For each donor, three plates each were used for CD4 naive and CD4 memory, two plates were used for CD8 naive, and one plate was used for CD8 memory. To estimate repertoire size and how much clonotype sharing occurs between individuals, the study deeply sequenced the blood TCR repertoires of 4 to 6 healthy adults. Different laboratories and diverse techniques were used to prepare libraries and sequence TCR repertoires, to increase sequencing depth and limit assay-specific biases. Per donor, leukapheresis produced somewhere between about 0.9 and 10 billion PBMCs. What the study reported, not specific to this receptor: Because the study included a small number of donors, the genetic and exposure-history diversity represented was limited. Clonotypes shared by all four sorted-subset donors showed higher generation probabilities than non-shared clonotypes. Sampling was restricted to blood, and TCR repertoires in tissue are likely to differ from TCR repertoires in blood. Based on pairwise subsampling, the degree of clonotype sharing among donors was expected to be affected by sequencing depth. Across four donors, approximately 4.6% of naive CD4, roughly 3.5% of naive CD8, around 2.5% of memory CD4, and 0.4% of memory CD8 clonotypes were shared. Naive subsets generally had larger estimated clonotype richness than memory subsets. Rarefaction of sorted-subset datasets indicated incomplete sequencing despite the large sequencing depth.

For the CD8 naive samples, CD45RO-negative cells were positively selected for CCR7, yielding a CD45RA+CCR7+ population from which TemRA cells were excluded. The donors were healthy, HIV-negative adults who had no recently reported acute infections or vaccinations. Only Caucasian adults living in Nashville, Tennessee, USA were represented among the donors. Blood was obtained by leukapheresis, after which PBMCs were separated by Ficoll-Histopaque density gradient centrifugation and cryopreserved in liquid nitrogen vapor phase. Analytical flow cytometry was used to check the purity and quantity of each magnetically sorted T cell population. Genomic DNA was isolated from every sorted fraction and measured by UV absorbance on a Nanodrop 2000c. V loses 6 bases at its end and J loses 0 bases; junction bases beyond the gene matches: 3. The CDR3 contains 15 residues, cysteine and phenylalanine counted. The sequence is cut down to CDR3 DNA, 45 bases in frame from base 1. Taken from the germline V gene (reference sequence), the CDR1 and CDR2 loops are MNHEY and SMNVEV.

Using the deep immunoSEQ assay, TCR CDR3 regions were amplified from genomic DNA by multiplex PCR. For each cell subset, the extracted genomic DNA was distributed evenly across all wells of several immunoSEQ 96-well plates, and each plate served as one replicate. For sorted subsets, 200 ng of genomic DNA, equivalent to 25,000 to 35,000 T cell genomes, went into each replicate PCR. The purified libraries were quantified using a Qubit 3.0 fluorometer, sized with a Bioanalyzer 2100, and then quantified again using the KAPA Library Quantification kit. Every immunoSEQ 96-well plate was sequenced on a dedicated single-read 150-cycle Illumina NextSeq 550 flow cell. As for how the authors treated the data: The immunoSEQ output contained only junctional sequences without quality scores, so filtering could not match that applied to full-length reads. To assign V/J genes and CDR3, sequences were annotated using PyIR, a Python wrapper for IgBLAST v1.9, with IMGT germline references. Reads were filtered out if the reads had weak V/J assignments (E-value above 1e-6), no CDR3, stop codons, out-of-frame junctions, or ambiguous translated residues. V3J clonotypes were defined as sequences sharing an identical inferred V gene, J gene, and CDR3 amino acid sequence. Percentage overlap between repertoires was calculated by dividing the number of shared unique clonotypes by the size of the smaller repertoire. Repertoire richness was assessed with RTK rarefaction, the Chao1 estimator, and Recon v2.1 estimates of unobserved clonotypes. Generation probabilities for all TCRbeta clonotypes obtained by the gDNA method from a handful of donors were computed using OLGA. The table comes from immuneACCESS by way of TCRdb, which keeps in-frame sequences with V and J called. Part of the clones is missing from these tables; in studies checked, under half for an unresolved V gene and the rest for unknown reasons. V, J and clone size were drawn from that table, and D and trimming were deduced from the DNA. The sample includes 760,000 or so clones, with about 96% observed a single time. The top ten hold around 0.21% of the sample.

The sequence is built from TRBV27 and TRBJ2-5; the junction holds 11 bases that match TRBD2. The sample consisted of naive CD8+ T cells sorted from blood. The cell subset or site label here, explained by the study, means: CD45RA+CCR7+. The TCR sequence derives from a man aged 30 to 39 in good health. The DNA reads as follows: TGTGCCAGCAGCTGGACTAGCGGGTACCAAGAGACCCAGTACTTC. It codes for CASSWTSGYQETQYF.